What follows are 2 T cell receptor beta chains derived from one specimen sequenced in a study of blood T cell repertoires in COVID-19. Method: immunoSEQ multiplex PCR; TCRdb's copy keeps in-frame clones and lacks some. The sample records some 120,000 clones, more than 70% being singletons. The specimen was peripheral blood. These receptors originate from a woman aged 80 or over with COVID-19, enrolled during active disease.

The genes are TRBV11-2 and TRBJ1-3; TRBD1 might be the D (5 bases). V lost 4 bases and J lost 2, with 12 bases in between. The CDR3 totals 15 residues. Looked up from germline, CDR1 is SGHAT and CDR2 is FQNNGV. Here the CDR3 reads CASSSDQGAGNTIYF. The CDR3 nucleotides are TGTGCCAGCAGCTCAGATCAGGGCGCTGGAAACACCATATATTTT.

The chain joins TRBV5-6 to TRBJ2-3, with 7 bases that match TRBD2. The CDR3 loop spans 13 amino acids. CDR1 and CDR2 (germline): SGHDT, YYEEEE. The trim removed 0 bases at V and 11 bases at J, leaving 6 bases unmatched. CDR3 amino acids: CASSLEGLAEQYF. The CDR3 DNA sequence: TGTGCCAGCAGCTTGGAGGGCCTAGCGGAGCAGTATTTT.